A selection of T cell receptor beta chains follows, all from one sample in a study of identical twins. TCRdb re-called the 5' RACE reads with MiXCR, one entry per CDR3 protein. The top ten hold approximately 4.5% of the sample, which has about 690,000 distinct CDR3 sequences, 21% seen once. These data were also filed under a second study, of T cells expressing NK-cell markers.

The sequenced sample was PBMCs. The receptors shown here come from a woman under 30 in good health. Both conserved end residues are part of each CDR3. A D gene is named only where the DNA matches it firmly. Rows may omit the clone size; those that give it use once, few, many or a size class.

TGTGCCAGCGGGCGGGAGGAGGTATACAATGAGCAGTTCTTC	CASGREEVYNEQFF	-	TRBJ2-1	TRBV6-1	TRBD2
TGCAGTGCTAGTAGCGGGAGCGGTCGCATTACGTACGAGCAGTACTTC	CSASSGSGRITYEQYF	few	TRBJ2-7	TRBV20-1	TRBD2
TGCAGTGCTAGAGATTCGTCCGGCTACGGGGAGCTGTTTTTT	CSARDSSGYGELFF	-	TRBJ2-2	TRBV20-1	-
TGCAGTGCTAGTGACCCTGCGGCCAGCACCTACAATGAGCAGTTCTTC	CSASDPAASTYNEQFF	many	TRBJ2-1	TRBV20-1	-
TGTGCCAGCAGCCGGAGGGGCATGAACACTGAAGCTTTCTTT	CASSRRGMNTEAFF	-	TRBJ1-1	TRBV3-1	-
TGCGCCAGCAGCTTGGCCGGAGTCAATCCCTACAATGAGCAGTTCTTC	CASSLAGVNPYNEQFF	-	TRBJ2-1	TRBV5-1	-
TGCAGTGCTATTACAGGGGGCTTGAGTCAGCCCCAGCATTTT	CSAITGGLSQPQHF	-	TRBJ1-5	TRBV20-1	TRBD1
TGTGCCAGCAGCTTAGCTAGTGACATTCAGTACTTC	CASSLASDIQYF	-	TRBJ2-4	TRBV11-2	-
TGTGCCACCAGCCCCCGCAGGGTTTCGGCCAAAAACATTCAGTACTTC	CATSPRRVSAKNIQYF	-	TRBJ2-4	TRBV15	-
TGTGCCAGCAGTCCGACTCTAGGAACCGAGCAGTACTTC	CASSPTLGTEQYF	few	TRBJ2-7	TRBV25-1	-
TGTGCCAGTAGTAGAGGGACTAGCGGGAGTGTGTTGCAGTACTTC	CASSRGTSGSVLQYF	few	TRBJ2-7	TRBV19	TRBD2
TGCAGTGCAGGTGGGGGCCGGGGCACAGATACGCAGTATTTT	CSAGGGRGTDTQYF	-	TRBJ2-3	TRBV20-1	-
TGCAGTGCTAGAGGGGCTCTTTTCACAGATACGCAGTATTTT	CSARGALFTDTQYF	-	TRBJ2-3	TRBV20-1	-
TGTGCCAGCCGAGGACTAGCGGGAGGGTATGAGCGGTTCTTC	CASRGLAGGYERFF	-	TRBJ2-1	TRBV27	TRBD2
TGCGCCAGCAGCTTGGAAGCGTTCCAAGAGACCCAGTACTTC	CASSLEAFQETQYF	-	TRBJ2-5	TRBV5-1	-
TGTGCCAGCAGCCCAGGGAACCGTGCCGGGGAGCTGTTTTTT	CASSPGNRAGELFF	-	TRBJ2-2	TRBV12-3/TRBV12-4	-
TGTGCCAGCAGAGGGACGACGACAGACACTGAAGCTTTCTTT	CASRGTTTDTEAFF	many	TRBJ1-1	TRBV6-2/TRBV6-3	-
TGTGCCAGCAGTTATATAAATGAGCAGTTCTTC	CASSYINEQFF	few	TRBJ2-1	TRBV6-5	-
TGTGCCAGCAGTTTAGCCGGGGCCCCGCCAGATACGCAGTATTTT	CASSLAGAPPDTQYF	-	TRBJ2-3	TRBV12-3/TRBV12-4	-
TGTGCCAGCAGCACCGGGACCCCGAATGAGCAGTTCTTC	CASSTGTPNEQFF	few	TRBJ2-1	TRBV5-6	-
TGCGCCAGCACCACGGAAACGAACACCGGGGAGCTGTTTTTT	CASTTETNTGELFF	few	TRBJ2-2	TRBV4-3	-
TGCAGTGCTAGAGACTGGACTAGCGGGAACTACGAGCAGTACTTC	CSARDWTSGNYEQYF	-	TRBJ2-7	TRBV20-1	TRBD2
TGCAGTGCTAGAGAGGGAGGGAGGGCCTGGGGAGATACGCAGTATTTT	CSAREGGRAWGDTQYF	-	TRBJ2-3	TRBV20-1	TRBD2
TGTGCCAGCAGCTCTCCTTATCCGGGACAGGGTCTGGGAAGGCAGTACTTC	CASSSPYPGQGLGRQYF	few	TRBJ2-7	TRBV7-9	TRBD1
TGCGCCAGCAGCCAAGAGGTGGGAAACATTCAGTACTTC	CASSQEVGNIQYF	-	TRBJ2-4	TRBV4-1	-
TGCAGTGCGCCGGGGGAGGCGGGAGATACGCAGTATTTT	CSAPGEAGDTQYF	-	TRBJ2-3	TRBV20-1	-